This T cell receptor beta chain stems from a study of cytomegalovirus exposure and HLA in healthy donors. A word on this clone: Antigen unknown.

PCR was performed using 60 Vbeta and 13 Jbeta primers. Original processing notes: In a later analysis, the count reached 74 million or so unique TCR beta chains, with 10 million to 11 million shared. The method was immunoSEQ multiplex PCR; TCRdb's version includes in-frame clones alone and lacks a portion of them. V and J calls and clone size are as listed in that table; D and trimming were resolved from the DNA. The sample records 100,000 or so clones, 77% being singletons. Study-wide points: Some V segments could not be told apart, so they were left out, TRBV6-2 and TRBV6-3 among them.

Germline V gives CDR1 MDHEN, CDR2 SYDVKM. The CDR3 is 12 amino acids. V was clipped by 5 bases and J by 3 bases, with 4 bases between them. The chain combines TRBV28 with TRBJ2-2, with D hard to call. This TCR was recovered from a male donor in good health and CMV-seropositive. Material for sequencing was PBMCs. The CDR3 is CASSTDTGELFF. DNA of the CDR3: TGTGCCAGCAGTACTGACACCGGGGAGCTGTTTTTT.